This T cell receptor (beta chain) came from a study of T cell repertoires in cytomegalovirus infection. Of note for this clonotype: Its antigen is still unknown.

TCRdb reanalysed the reads using MiXCR and keeps one entry per CDR3 protein. The sample consists of about 250,000 distinct CDR3 sequences, 12% of them appearing once. The study, taken as a whole, reports: Of the TCR beta families, the public ones yielded a cumulative frequency that identified carriers of CMV plus the relevant HLA.

Material: PBMCs. The origin of this receptor is a human donor in good health (CMV status not recorded). Some clones in this sample may be carry-over from other donors' samples.

The CDR3 loop reads CASSHSGGGTGELFF. The DNA for the CDR3 is TGTGCCAGCAGCCATAGCGGGGGGGGCACCGGGGAGCTGTTTTTT. The J gene is TRBJ2-2, the V gene TRBV7-2; 11 positions match TRBD2. The CDR3 sequence is 15 residues long. The trim removed 5 bases at V and 4 bases at J, leaving 3 bases unmatched. Germline V lookup: CDR1 SGHTA, CDR2 FQGNSA.